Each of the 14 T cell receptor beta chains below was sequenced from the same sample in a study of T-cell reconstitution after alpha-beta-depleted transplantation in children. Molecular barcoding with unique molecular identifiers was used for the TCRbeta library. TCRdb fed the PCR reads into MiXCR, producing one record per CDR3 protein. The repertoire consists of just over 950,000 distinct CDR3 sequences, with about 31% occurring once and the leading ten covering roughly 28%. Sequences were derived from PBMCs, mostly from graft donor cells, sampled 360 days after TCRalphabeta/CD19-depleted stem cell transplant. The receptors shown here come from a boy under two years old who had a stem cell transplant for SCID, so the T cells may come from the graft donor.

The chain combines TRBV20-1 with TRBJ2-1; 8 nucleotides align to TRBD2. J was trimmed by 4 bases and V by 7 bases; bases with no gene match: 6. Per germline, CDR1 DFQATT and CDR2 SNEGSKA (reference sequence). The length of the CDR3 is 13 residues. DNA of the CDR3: TGCAGTGGAACTAGCGGTTTGTACAATGAGCAGTTCTTC. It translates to CSGTSGLYNEQFF.

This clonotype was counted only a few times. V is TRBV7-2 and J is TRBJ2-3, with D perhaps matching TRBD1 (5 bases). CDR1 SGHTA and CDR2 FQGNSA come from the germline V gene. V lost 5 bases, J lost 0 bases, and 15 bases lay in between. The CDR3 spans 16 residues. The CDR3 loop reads CASSPRQRSSTDTQYF. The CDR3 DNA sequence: TGTGCCAGCAGCCCCCGACAGCGATCTAGCACAGATACGCAGTATTTT.

CDR3 in amino acids: CASTHWTDNTEAFF. The CDR3 nucleotides are TGTGCCAGCACCCATTGGACGGACAACACTGAAGCTTTCTTT. The chain combines TRBV28 with TRBJ1-1; D is unresolved. Trimming stripped 7 bases from V and 2 bases from J, with 14 bases between. The CDR3 sequence is 14 residues long. Germline V gene data show CDR1 as MDHEN and CDR2 as SYDVKM.

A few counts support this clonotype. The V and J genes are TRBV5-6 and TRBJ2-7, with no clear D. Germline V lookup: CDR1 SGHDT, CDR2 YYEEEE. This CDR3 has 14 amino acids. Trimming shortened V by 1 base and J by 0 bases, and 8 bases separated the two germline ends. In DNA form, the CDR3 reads TGTGCCAGCAGCTTGAATGGCCGCTCCTACGAGCAGTACTTC. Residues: CASSLNGRSYEQYF.

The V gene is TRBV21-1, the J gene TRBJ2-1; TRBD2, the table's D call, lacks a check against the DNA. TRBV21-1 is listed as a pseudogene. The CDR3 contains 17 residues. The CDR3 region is CASSTNSGGVSYNEQFF. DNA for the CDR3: TGTGCCAGCAGCACAAATAGCGGGGGGGTCTCCTACAATGAGCAGTTCTTC.

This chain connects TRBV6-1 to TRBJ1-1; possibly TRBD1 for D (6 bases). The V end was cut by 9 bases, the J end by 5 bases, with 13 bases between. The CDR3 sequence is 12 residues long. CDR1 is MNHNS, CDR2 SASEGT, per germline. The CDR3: CASRGRETEAFF. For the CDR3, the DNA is TGTGCCAGTAGGGGGAGGGAGACTGAAGCTTTCTTT.

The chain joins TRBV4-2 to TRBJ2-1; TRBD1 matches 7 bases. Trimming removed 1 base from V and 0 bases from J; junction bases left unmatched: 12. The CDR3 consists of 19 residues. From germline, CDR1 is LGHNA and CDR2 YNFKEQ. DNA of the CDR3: TGTGCCAGCAGCCAAGTGGCCGGACAGGACCTCCCCTCCTACAATGAGCAGTTCTTC. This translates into CASSQVAGQDLPSYNEQFF.

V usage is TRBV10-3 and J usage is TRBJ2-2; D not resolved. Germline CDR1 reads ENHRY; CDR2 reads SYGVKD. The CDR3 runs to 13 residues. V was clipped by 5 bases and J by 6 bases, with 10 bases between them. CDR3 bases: TGTGCCATCAGTTACCTTCTTCCCGGGGAGCTGTTTTTT. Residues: CAISYLLPGELFF.

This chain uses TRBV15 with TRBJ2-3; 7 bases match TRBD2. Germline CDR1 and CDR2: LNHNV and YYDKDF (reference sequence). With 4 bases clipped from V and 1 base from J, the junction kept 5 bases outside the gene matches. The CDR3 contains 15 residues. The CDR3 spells CATSIGAGRTDTQYF. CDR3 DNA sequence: TGTGCCACCAGCATAGGAGCGGGGCGCACAGATACGCAGTATTTT.

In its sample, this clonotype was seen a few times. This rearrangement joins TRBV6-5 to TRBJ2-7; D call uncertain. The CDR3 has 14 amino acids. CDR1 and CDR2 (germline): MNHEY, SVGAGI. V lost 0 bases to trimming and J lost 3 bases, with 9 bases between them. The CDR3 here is CASSYSTESYEQYF. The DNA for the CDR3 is TGTGCCAGCAGTTACTCGACTGAGAGCTACGAGCAGTACTTC.

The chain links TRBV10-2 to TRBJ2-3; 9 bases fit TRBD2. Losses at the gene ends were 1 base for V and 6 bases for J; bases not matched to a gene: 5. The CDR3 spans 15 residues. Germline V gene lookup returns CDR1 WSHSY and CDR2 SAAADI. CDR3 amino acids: CASSEWAGGQDTQYF. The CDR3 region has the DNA TGCGCCAGCAGTGAGTGGGCGGGGGGGCAGGATACGCAGTATTTT.

CDR3 loop: CSVRGDSGNTIYF. Here the CDR3 DNA reads TGCAGCGTGCGGGGGGACTCTGGAAACACCATATATTTT. The rearrangement links TRBV29-1 to TRBJ1-3, with D possibly matching TRBD1 (5 bases). The V gene lost 6 bases and the J gene lost 0 bases, with 9 bases spanning the gap. Germline V gene data show CDR1 as SQVTM and CDR2 as ANQGSEA. The CDR3 extends over 13 amino acids. Full variable domain (rest looked up from reference TRBV29-1 and TRBJ1-3): SAVISQKPSRDICQRGTSLTIQCQVDSQVTMMFWYRQQPGQSLTLIATANQGSEATYESGFVIDKFPISRPNLTFSTLTVSNMSPEDSSIYLCSVRGDSGNTIYFGEGSWLTVV.

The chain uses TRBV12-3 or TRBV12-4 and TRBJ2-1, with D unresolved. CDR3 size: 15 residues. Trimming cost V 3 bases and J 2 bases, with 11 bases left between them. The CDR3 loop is CASSFLGWAYNEQFF. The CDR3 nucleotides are TGTGCCAGCAGTTTTTTGGGTTGGGCCTACAATGAGCAGTTCTTC.

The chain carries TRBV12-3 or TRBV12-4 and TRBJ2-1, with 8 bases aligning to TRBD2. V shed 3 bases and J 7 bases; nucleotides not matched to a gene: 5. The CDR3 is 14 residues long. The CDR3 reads CASSFRGGDNEQFF. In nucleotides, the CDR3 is TGTGCCAGCAGTTTCCGGGGGGGGGATAATGAGCAGTTCTTC.